What follows describes a single T cell receptor beta chain. The antigen remains undetermined. The data derive from a study of T cell responses to AZD1222 COVID-19 vaccine. Findings of the study overall: Spike regions recognized by vaccine-associated CD4 TCRs spanned the protein, led by 160-218 and 743-854. Just a handful of AZD1222 recipients tested seropositive at baseline. Clonal diversity was possibly underestimated, and white British individuals and females predominated among donors. Two AZD1222 doses significantly raised spike-specific TCR breadth and depth over controls.

Method: immunoSEQ multiplex PCR; TCRdb's copy keeps in-frame clones and lacks some. The table shows about 140,000 clones, with around 88% occurring only once. CDR1 MNHEY and CDR2 SMNVEV come from the germline V gene (reference sequence). The CDR3 runs to 16 residues. Trimming shortened V by 6 bases and J by 0 bases, and 12 bases separated the two germline ends. The source of this sequence is an adult in good health. The sequences come from peripheral blood, collected on day 0 of AZD1222 vaccination. V gene TRBV27 combines with J gene TRBJ1-6; TRBD1 is a possible D gene (5 bases). The CDR3: CASRSGTASYNSPLHF. The CDR3 bases are TGTGCCAGCAGATCCGGGACGGCCTCCTATAATTCACCCCTCCACTTT.